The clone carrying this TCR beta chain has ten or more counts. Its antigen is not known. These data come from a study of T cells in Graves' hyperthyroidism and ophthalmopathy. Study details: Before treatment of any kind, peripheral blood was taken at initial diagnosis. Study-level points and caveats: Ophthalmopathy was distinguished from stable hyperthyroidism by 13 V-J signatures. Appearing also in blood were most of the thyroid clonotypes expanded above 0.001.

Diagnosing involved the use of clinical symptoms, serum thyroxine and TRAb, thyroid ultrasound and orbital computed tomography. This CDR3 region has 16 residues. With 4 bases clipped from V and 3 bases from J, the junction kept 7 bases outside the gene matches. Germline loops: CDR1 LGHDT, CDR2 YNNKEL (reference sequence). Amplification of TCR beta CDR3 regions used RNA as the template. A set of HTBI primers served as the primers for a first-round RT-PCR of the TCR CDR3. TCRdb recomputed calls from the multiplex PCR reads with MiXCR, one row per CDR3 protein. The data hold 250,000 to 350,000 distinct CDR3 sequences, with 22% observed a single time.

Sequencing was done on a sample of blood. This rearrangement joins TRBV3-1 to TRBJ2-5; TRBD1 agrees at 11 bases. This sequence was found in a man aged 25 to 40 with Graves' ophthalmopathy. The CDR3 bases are TGTGCCAGCAGCCCCGGGACAGGGGGAGTGAAAGAGACCCAGTACTTC. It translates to CASSPGTGGVKETQYF.